One sample yielded the 31 T cell receptor beta chains listed below, sequenced in a study of T cell repertoires in cytomegalovirus infection. A single record per CDR3 protein comes from TCRdb applying MiXCR to the reads. The table lists approximately 630,000 distinct CDR3 sequences, about 24% of them singletons, with 8% in the top ten. Sequencing was done on a sample of CD8+ T cells from PBMCs. Every receptor here comes from a human donor in good health (CMV status not recorded). Some clones in this sample may be carry-over from other donors' samples.

This clonotype has ten or more counts. The chain is built from TRBV7-6 and TRBJ2-7, with D tentatively TRBD1 (5 bases). This CDR3 spans 13 amino acids. Germline values: CDR1 SGHVS, CDR2 FNYEAQ. The ends were cut back, 5 bases at V and 3 bases at J, with 11 bases in the middle. CDR3 protein: CASSLSTDYEQYF. CDR3 in DNA: TGTGCCAGCAGCCTATCGACAGACTACGAGCAGTACTTC.

Note on this clonotype: With a much larger clone just one base away, this may be a read error. The chain carries TRBV7-6 and TRBJ2-6; D is possibly TRBD1 (5 bases). Germline CDR1 and CDR2: SGHVS and FNYEAQ. The CDR3 contains 16 residues. The CDR3 is CASSSSTATGTNVLTF. Written as DNA, the CDR3 is TGTGCCAGCAGCTCCTCGACAGCTACTGGGACCAACGTCCTGACTTTC.

The chain recombines TRBV25-1 with TRBJ2-1; the D gene is possibly TRBD2 (6 bases). Germline CDR1 reads MGHDK; CDR2 reads SYGVNS. Trimming cost V 7 bases and J 9 bases, with 10 bases left between them. This CDR3 spans 11 amino acids. The DNA of the CDR3 is TGTGCCAGCATGTTGGGGGGTGAGCAGTTCTTC. Translating it yields CASMLGGEQFF. The whole variable domain, remainder taken from reference TRBV25-1 and TRBJ2-1, is EADIYQTPRYLVIGTGKKITLECSQTMGHDKMYWYQQDPGMELHLIHYSYGVNSTEKGDLSSESTVSRIRTEHFPLTLESARPSHTSQYLCASMLGGEQFFGPGTRLTVL.

This clonotype was detected ten times or more. CDR3 sequence: CASSEVGPVAQPQHF. The CDR3 bases are TGTGCCAGCAGCGAAGTAGGGCCGGTTGCTCAGCCCCAGCATTTT. The V and J genes are TRBV7-2 and TRBJ1-5; D unclear. The V gene's germline CDR1 is SGHTA and CDR2 FQGNSA. Trimming took off 5 bases at V and 6 bases at J, with 17 bases between the two ends. CDR3 size: 15 residues.

This clonotype was observed at least ten times. The rearrangement links TRBV7-8 to TRBJ1-4; D is undetermined. Germline CDR1 SGHVS, CDR2 FQNEAQ. The V end was cut by 3 bases, the J end by 3 bases, with 8 bases between. This CDR3 region has 14 residues. The chain's CDR3 is CASSFRIPNEKLFF. In DNA, the CDR3 is TGTGCCAGCAGCTTCAGAATTCCTAATGAAAAACTGTTTTTT. Supplemented by reference TRBV7-8 and TRBJ1-4, the full variable domain reads GAGVSQSPRYKVAKRGQDVALRCDPISGHVSLFWYQQALGQGPEFLTYFQNEAQLDKSGLPSDRFFAERPEGSVSTLKIQRTQQEDSAVYLCASSFRIPNEKLFFGSGTQLSVL.

This clonotype has only a few counts. This chain links TRBV7-2 with TRBJ2-1; tentatively, D is TRBD1 or TRBD2 (5 bases each). CDR3 length: 17 amino acids. In germline, CDR1 is SGHTA, CDR2 FQGNSA. Trimming took 5 bases from V and 5 from J, leaving 22 bases between them. CDR3 protein: CASSPGWGLVRDNEQFF. DNA of the CDR3: TGTGCCAGCAGCCCTGGTTGGGGGTTGGTGAGGGACAATGAGCAGTTCTTC.

The chain carries TRBV7-6 and TRBJ2-3; D possibly matches TRBD1 or TRBD2 (5 bases each). This CDR3 is 16 amino acids long. Germline V gives CDR1 SGHVS, CDR2 FNYEAQ. V was trimmed by 5 bases and J by 6 bases, leaving 21 bases between them. CDR3 DNA sequence: TGTGCCAGCAGCCCAAACGAGGCCGGGGCGGGTGATACGCAGTATTTT. Its protein product is CASSPNEAGAGDTQYF.

The chain links TRBV5-6 to TRBJ1-5; 7 bases fit TRBD1. Germline CDR1 SGHDT, CDR2 YYEEEE. This CDR3 contains 16 residues. The ends lost 4 bases at V and 4 bases at J; junction bases unmatched: 11. Here the CDR3 reads CASSRNTDRTNQPQHF. The DNA for the CDR3 is TGTGCCAGCAGCCGTAATACGGACAGGACGAATCAGCCCCAGCATTTT.

The chain employs TRBV7-8 and TRBJ1-1, with no clear D. CDR1 SGHVS and CDR2 FQNEAQ come from the germline V gene. V was trimmed by 8 bases and J by 2 bases, leaving 12 bases between them. This CDR3 is 13 amino acids long. CDR3 sequence: CASWDGYNTEAFF. CDR3 nucleotide sequence: TGTGCCAGCTGGGATGGGTACAACACTGAAGCTTTCTTT.

This clonotype was detected only a few times. The V call is TRBV11-1, the J call TRBJ1-6; D is perhaps TRBD1 (6 bases). V was cut by 5 bases and J by 6 bases, with 23 bases left in between. The CDR3 runs to 18 residues. The V gene's germline CDR1 is SGHAT and CDR2 FQDESV (reference sequence). As DNA, the CDR3 is TGTGCCAGCAGCGCCTACCCTCGGCAGGGGTTGTCTAATTCACCCCTCCACTTT. Translating gives CASSAYPRQGLSNSPLHF.

This clonotype was detected many times. The chain joins TRBV7-8 to TRBJ2-1, with D hard to call. The V gene's germline CDR1 is SGHVS and CDR2 FQNEAQ. CDR3 length: 12 residues. Trimming left V 5 bases short and J 8 bases short, with 10 bases between. The CDR3 protein is CASSPRIDEQFF. In DNA, the CDR3 is TGTGCCAGCAGCCCACGAATTGATGAGCAGTTCTTC.

The table lists this clonotype with many counts. The V call is TRBV7-9, the J call TRBJ2-1; 11 nucleotides line up with TRBD1. Germline-derived CDR1 and CDR2 are SEHNR and FQNEAQ (reference sequence). The CDR3 extends over 18 amino acids. Losses at the gene ends were 7 bases for V and 3 bases for J; bases not matched to a gene: 14. The CDR3 bases are TGTGCCAGCATCGGACAGGGGGCGAAACGTTCGGGCTACAATGAGCAGTTCTTC. This gives the protein CASIGQGAKRSGYNEQFF.

The chain combines TRBV24-1 with TRBJ2-1; 8 bases align to TRBD2. CDR1 is KGHDR, CDR2 SFDVKD, per germline. The V and J ends lost 5 bases and 6 bases, in that order; junction bases with no gene match: 11. CDR3 length: 16 amino acids. CDR3 nucleotides: TGTGCCACCAGTGTTCCTCCGGGACTAGGGTTCAATGAGCAGTTCTTC. It yields the protein CATSVPPGLGFNEQFF.

This clonotype showed up just a few times. V is TRBV28 and J is TRBJ2-1; 8 bases map to TRBD1. V trimming: 2 bases; J trimming: 10 bases; junction bases outside the gene matches: 10. The germline CDR1 and CDR2 sequences are MDHEN and SYDVKM. CDR3 size: 15 residues. The CDR3 region has the DNA TGTGCCAGCAGTTTAAGGCCAGGGGGCTTATGGGAGCAGTTCTTC. This gives the protein CASSLRPGGLWEQFF.

The sample holds many counts of this clonotype. An end of the junction does not agree with germline; a read error may underlie this. The chain couples TRBV6-1 to TRBJ2-1; D tentatively reads TRBD1 or TRBD2 (6 bases each). The germline V gene has CDR1 MNHNS and CDR2 SASEGT. This CDR3 comprises 16 residues. The CDR3 spells CASREGRQGFYNEQFF. CDR3 in DNA: TGTGCCAGCAGAGAAGGGAGGCAGGGGTTCTACAATGAGCAGTTCTTC.

This clonotype has more than one count but fewer than ten. The V and J genes are TRBV10-3 and TRBJ2-1; tentative D call: TRBD2 (5 bases). Deletions cut 6 bases from V and 3 bases from J, with 15 bases between. CDR1 is ENHRY and CDR2 is SYGVKD in the germline V gene. The CDR3 consists of 15 residues. CDR3 residues: CAISPEAGYYNEQFF. Written as DNA, the CDR3 is TGTGCCATCAGCCCCGAGGCGGGCTACTACAATGAGCAGTTCTTC.

The genes are TRBV6-2 or TRBV6-3 and TRBJ2-1; TRBD2 might be the D (5 bases). CDR1 is MNHEY and CDR2 is SVGEGT in the germline V gene. The CDR3 consists of 13 residues. Trimming removed 8 bases from V and 5 bases from J, with 13 bases in between. As DNA, the CDR3 is TGTGCCAGCCGGACTTCCTACAACAATGAGCAGTTCTTC. Translating it yields CASRTSYNNEQFF.

This clonotype was seen more than once but under ten times. The J gene is TRBJ2-3, the V gene TRBV29-1, with 13 bases fitting TRBD2. The CDR3 sequence is 17 residues long. Trimming cost V 2 bases and J 2 bases; bases outside gene matches: 7. Germline CDR1 is SQVTM and CDR2 is ANQGSEA. DNA for the CDR3: TGCAGCGTTGAATGGGGTGGGACTAGCGGGGTCACAGATACGCAGTATTTT. Its translation: CSVEWGGTSGVTDTQYF.

At least ten counts were recorded for this clonotype. V and J are TRBV2 and TRBJ1-5; D call uncertain. The V end was cut by 0 bases, the J end by 11 bases, with 17 bases between. Germline V lookup: CDR1 SNHLY, CDR2 FYNNEI. The CDR3 loop spans 15 amino acids. Here the CDR3 reads CASSEARTVLLSQHF. As DNA, the CDR3 is TGTGCCAGCAGTGAAGCAAGAACAGTTCTCTTATCCCAGCATTTT. Combining the CDR3 with reference TRBV2 and TRBJ1-5 gives the whole variable domain EPEVTQTPSHQVTQMGQEVILRCVPISNHLYFYWYRQILGQKVEFLVSFYNNEISEKSEIFDDQFSVERPDGSNFTLKIRSTKLEDSAMYFCASSEARTVLLSQHFGDGTRLSIL.

This clonotype was picked up many times. V is TRBV6-2 or TRBV6-3 and J is TRBJ2-7; D not resolved. Germline assignment: CDR1 MNHEY and CDR2 SVGEGT. The CDR3 extends over 12 amino acids. The V gene lost 3 bases and the J gene lost 4 bases, with 7 bases spanning the gap. The chain's CDR3 is CASSYTVYEQYF. DNA for the CDR3: TGTGCCAGCAGTTATACGGTTTACGAGCAGTACTTC.

V gene TRBV12-3 or TRBV12-4 combines with J gene TRBJ2-3; 7 bases agree with TRBD2. V lost 2 bases to trimming and J lost 4 bases; unmatched junction nucleotides: 9. CDR3 size: 16 residues. The CDR3 coding sequence is TGTGCCAGCAGTTTACGGCCAGCGGGGCTGGCAGATACGCAGTATTTT. This codes for CASSLRPAGLADTQYF.

Notes on this clonotype: Since a much larger clone is just one base distant, this may be a read error. Since no conserved phenylalanine or tryptophan closes the CDR3, a read error is the likely cause. The rearrangement joins TRBV12-3 or TRBV12-4 to TRBJ2-7; D remains unclear. The CDR3 length is 12 residues. V lost 4 bases and J lost 3, with 7 bases in between. The CDR3 DNA is TGTGCCAGCAGTTACCCCTTCTACGAGCAGTACTCC. This codes for CASSYPFYEQYS.

The V and J genes are TRBV20-1 and TRBJ2-1; maybe TRBD1 (6 bases). Per germline, CDR1 DFQATT and CDR2 SNEGSKA (reference sequence). The CDR3 covers 14 residues. V was cut by 6 bases and J by 3 bases, with 15 bases left in between. The CDR3 loop is CSAGDRRVYNEQFF. CDR3 sequence (DNA): TGCAGTGCCGGAGACAGGAGAGTCTACAATGAGCAGTTCTTC.

This clonotype was observed a handful of times. This chain links TRBV5-5 with TRBJ1-2, with D tentatively TRBD1 (5 bases). Trimming took 4 bases from V and 3 from J, leaving 19 bases between them. The CDR3 covers 16 residues. CDR1 and CDR2 (germline): SGHKS, YYEKEE (reference sequence). CDR3 protein: CASSPLTGTAYYGYTF. Here the CDR3 DNA reads TGTGCCAGCAGCCCACTGACTGGGACGGCCTACTATGGCTACACCTTC.

The genes are TRBV4-1 and TRBJ2-2; D unresolved. Per germline, CDR1 MGHRA and CDR2 YSYEKL. V lost 8 bases and J 0 bases, leaving 7 bases between the germline ends. CDR3 length: 13 amino acids. The CDR3 DNA follows: TGCGCCAGCGGCACTTCGAACACCGGGGAGCTGTTTTTT. This gives the protein CASGTSNTGELFF.

Worth noting for this clonotype: This clone may be a read error of a much larger clone one base away. The chain couples TRBV7-2 to TRBJ2-4, with a weak D call TRBD1 (6 bases). Germline V gives CDR1 SGHTA, CDR2 FQGNSA. The CDR3 loop spans 14 amino acids. Trimming took off 4 bases at V and 7 bases at J, with 14 bases between the two ends. CDR3 nucleotide sequence: TGTGCCAGCAGCTCAACAGGGACGTGGAACATTCAGTACTTC. Its protein product is CASSSTGTWNIQYF.

V is TRBV14 and J is TRBJ2-3; tentatively, D is TRBD1 or TRBD2 (5 bases each). The germline gives CDR1 SGHDN, CDR2 FVKESK. This CDR3 has 14 amino acids. V gave up 6 bases and J gave up 5 bases, with 15 bases separating them. This CDR3 reads CASRTQGEGDTQYF. The CDR3 DNA sequence: TGTGCCAGCAGGACGCAGGGTGAGGGAGATACGCAGTATTTT.

V is TRBV20-1 and J is TRBJ1-1; 11 bases agree with TRBD1. The junction had 10 bases not matched to a gene; V was cut back by 6 bases and J by 7 bases. The CDR3 extends over 14 amino acids. CDR1 is DFQATT, CDR2 SNEGSKA, per germline (reference sequence). Here the CDR3 reads CSAPTDRGLYEAFF. CDR3 DNA: TGCAGTGCACCTACGGACAGGGGGCTATATGAAGCTTTCTTT.

CDR3 loop: CSALTGGDYGYTF. CDR3 in DNA: TGCAGTGCCCTGACAGGGGGAGACTATGGCTACACCTTC. This chain links TRBV20-1 with TRBJ1-2, with TRBD1 matching over 9 bases. The CDR3 is made up of 13 amino acids. Unmatched junction bases numbered 5, after V lost 6 bases and J lost 3 bases. CDR1 and CDR2 (germline): DFQATT, SNEGSKA (reference sequence).

This clonotype was observed a handful of times. V and J are TRBV4-1 and TRBJ2-7; 9 nucleotides match TRBD2. V trimming: 3 bases; J trimming: 2 bases; junction bases outside the gene matches: 14. This CDR3 has 18 amino acids. From germline, CDR1 is MGHRA and CDR2 YSYEKL. The CDR3 bases are TGCGCCAGCAGCCAGAGCTACCCCAGCGGGGGGCCAGCCTACGAGCAGTACTTC. Protein sequence: CASSQSYPSGGPAYEQYF.

This clonotype was detected many times. This chain links TRBV7-2 with TRBJ2-2; 7 nucleotides align to TRBD1. The CDR3 has 17 residues. Germline V lookup: CDR1 SGHTA, CDR2 FQGNSA. Trimming at V came to 0 bases and at J to 1 base, leaving 5 bases not matched to a gene. CDR3 coding DNA: TGTGCCAGCAGCTTAGCGCTCAGACAGGGGAACACCGGGGAGCTGTTTTTT. Protein: CASSLALRQGNTGELFF.